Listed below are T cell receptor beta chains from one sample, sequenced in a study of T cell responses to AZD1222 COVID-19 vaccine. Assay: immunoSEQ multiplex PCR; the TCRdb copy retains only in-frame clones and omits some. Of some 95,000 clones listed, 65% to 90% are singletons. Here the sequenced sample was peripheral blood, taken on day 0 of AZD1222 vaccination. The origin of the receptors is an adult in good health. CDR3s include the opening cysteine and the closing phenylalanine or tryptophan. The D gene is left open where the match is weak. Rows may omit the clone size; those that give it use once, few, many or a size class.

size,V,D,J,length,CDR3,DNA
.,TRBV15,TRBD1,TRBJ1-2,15,CATSTPGTDLYGYTF,TGTGCCACCAGTACACCTGGGACAGACCTCTATGGCTACACCTTC
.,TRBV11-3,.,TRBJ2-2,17,CASSFPLGEDYTGELFF,TGTGCCAGCAGCTTCCCATTGGGGGAGGACTACACCGGGGAGCTGTTTTTT
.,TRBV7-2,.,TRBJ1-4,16,CASSLGTGSPNEKLFF,TGTGCCAGCAGCTTAGGCACCGGGAGCCCAAATGAAAAACTGTTTTTT
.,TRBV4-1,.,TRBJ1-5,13,CASSQAERQPQHF,TGCGCCAGCAGCCAAGCGGAGAGACAGCCCCAGCATTTT
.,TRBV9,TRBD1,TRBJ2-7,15,CASSGGQGTSYEQYF,TGTGCCAGCAGCGGTGGACAGGGGACATCCTACGAGCAGTACTTC
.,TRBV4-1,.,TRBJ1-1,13,CAGAGNMNTEAFF,TGCGCCGGGGCTGGGAACATGAACACTGAAGCTTTCTTT
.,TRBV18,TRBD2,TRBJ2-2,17,CASSPSLAGGPTGELFF,TGTGCCAGCTCACCGTCACTAGCGGGAGGGCCCACCGGGGAGCTGTTTTTT
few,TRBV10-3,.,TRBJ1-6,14,CAIRPQGLNSPLHF,TGTGCCATCAGACCACAGGGATTGAATTCACCCCTCCACTTT
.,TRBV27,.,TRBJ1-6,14,CASSFRGYNSPLHF,TGTGCCAGCAGTTTTCGGGGTTATAATTCACCCCTCCACTTT
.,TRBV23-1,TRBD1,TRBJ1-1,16,CASSQSWDRPNTEAFF,TGCGCCAGCAGTCAATCTTGGGACAGGCCGAACACTGAAGCTTTCTTT
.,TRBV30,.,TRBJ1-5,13,CAWRRGDNQPQHF,TGTGCCTGGAGGAGGGGGGACAATCAGCCCCAGCATTTT